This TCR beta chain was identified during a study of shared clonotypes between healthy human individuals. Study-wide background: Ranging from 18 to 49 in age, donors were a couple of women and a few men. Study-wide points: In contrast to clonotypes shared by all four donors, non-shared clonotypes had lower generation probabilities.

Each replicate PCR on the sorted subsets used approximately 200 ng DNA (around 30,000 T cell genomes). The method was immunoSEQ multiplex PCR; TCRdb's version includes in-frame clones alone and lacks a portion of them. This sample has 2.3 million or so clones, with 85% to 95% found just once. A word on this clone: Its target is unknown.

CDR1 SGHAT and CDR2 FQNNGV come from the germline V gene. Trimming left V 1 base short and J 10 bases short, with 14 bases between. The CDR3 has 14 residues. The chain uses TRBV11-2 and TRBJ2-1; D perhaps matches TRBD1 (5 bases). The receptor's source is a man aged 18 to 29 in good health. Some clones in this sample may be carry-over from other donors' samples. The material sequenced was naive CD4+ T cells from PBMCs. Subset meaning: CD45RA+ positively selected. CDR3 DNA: TGTGCCAGCAGCTTAGTCACAGGCGGTTGGGAGCAGTTCTTC. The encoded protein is CASSLVTGGWEQFF. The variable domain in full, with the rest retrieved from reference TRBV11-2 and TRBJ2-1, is EAGVAQSPRYKIIEKRQSVAFWCNPISGHATLYWYQQILGQGPKLLIQFQNNGVVDDSQLPKDRFSAERLKGVDSTLKIQPAKLEDSAVYLCASSLVTGGWEQFFGPGTRLTVL.